This TCR beta chain was profiled in a study of shared T cell receptors in the human thymus. This table comes from immunoSEQ multiplex PCR, and its TCRdb copy is limited to in-frame clones, with some not included. The repertoire consists of more than 550,000 clones, with approximately 85% occurring once and the leading ten covering roughly 0.01%. The CDR3 length is 18 residues. Germline values: CDR1 LGHNA, CDR2 YSLEER. V lost 0 bases and J lost 3, with 18 bases in between. The sample also formed part of further work on human thymus T cells. In that study: Corrective surgery for congenital heart defects was being performed on the healthy Finnish infants who served as donors. Thymus specimens were resections from corrective heart surgery. Repertoires sampled from thymus and blood appeared biased in V and J gene usage. Related reports documented highly overlapping thymic repertoires among unrelated individuals.

The chain uses TRBV4-3 and TRBJ1-3; D is undetermined. The sequenced sample consisted of thymocytes. This receptor was taken from a girl in the first two years of life with a congenital heart defect. The CDR3 nucleotides are TGCGCCAGCAGCCAAGATTCCCCGACACGAGCTTATGGAAACACCATATATTTT. It specifies CASSQDSPTRAYGNTIYF.